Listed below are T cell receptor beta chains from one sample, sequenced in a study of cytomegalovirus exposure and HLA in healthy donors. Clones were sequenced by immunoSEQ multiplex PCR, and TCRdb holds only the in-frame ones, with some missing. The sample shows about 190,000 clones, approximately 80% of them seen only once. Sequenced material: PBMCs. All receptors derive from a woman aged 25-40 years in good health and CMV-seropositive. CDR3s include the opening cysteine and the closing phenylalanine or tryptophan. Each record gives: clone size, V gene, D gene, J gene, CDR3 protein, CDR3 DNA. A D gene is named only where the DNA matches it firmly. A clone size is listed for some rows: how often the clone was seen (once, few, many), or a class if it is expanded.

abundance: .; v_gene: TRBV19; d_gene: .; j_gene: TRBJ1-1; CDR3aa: CASSISAGEAFF; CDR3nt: TGTGCCAGTAGTATTTCAGCGGGTGAAGCTTTCTTT
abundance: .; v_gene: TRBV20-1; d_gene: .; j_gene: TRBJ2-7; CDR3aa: CSAPIGSEQYF; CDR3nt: TGCAGTGCTCCGATCGGGAGCGAGCAGTACTTC
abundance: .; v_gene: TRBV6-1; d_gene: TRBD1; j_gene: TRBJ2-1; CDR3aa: CASSELGGAGNEQFF; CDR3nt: TGTGCCAGCAGTGAACTAGGGGGCGCTGGAAATGAGCAGTTCTTC
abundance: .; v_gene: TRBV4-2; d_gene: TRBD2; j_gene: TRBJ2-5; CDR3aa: CASSQSTSGGSVETQYF; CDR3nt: TGTGCCAGCAGCCAATCTACTAGCGGGGGGTCGGTAGAGACCCAGTACTTC
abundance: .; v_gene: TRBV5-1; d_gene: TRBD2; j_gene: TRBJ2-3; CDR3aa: CASSSGLAGGRASTDTQYF; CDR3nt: TGCGCCAGCAGCTCGGGACTAGCGGGGGGCCGTGCTAGCACAGATACGCAGTATTTT
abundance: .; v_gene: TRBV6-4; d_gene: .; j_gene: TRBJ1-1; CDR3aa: CASSADRLNTEAFF; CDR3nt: TGTGCCAGCAGTGCTGACAGACTGAACACTGAAGCTTTCTTT
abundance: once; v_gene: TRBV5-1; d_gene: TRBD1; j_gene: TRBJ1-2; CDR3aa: CASRLFRDRGPWYGYTF; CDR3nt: TGCGCCAGCAGACTATTCCGGGACAGGGGGCCATGGTATGGCTACACCTTC
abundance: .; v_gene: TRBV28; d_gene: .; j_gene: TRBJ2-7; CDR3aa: CASSFPGRAGSYEQYF; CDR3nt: TGTGCCAGCAGCTTCCCCGGGAGAGCGGGCTCCTACGAGCAGTACTTC
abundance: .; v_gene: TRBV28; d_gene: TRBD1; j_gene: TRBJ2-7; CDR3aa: CASSEGTGDSYEQYF; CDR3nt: TGTGCCAGCAGTGAGGGGACAGGGGATTCCTACGAGCAGTACTTC
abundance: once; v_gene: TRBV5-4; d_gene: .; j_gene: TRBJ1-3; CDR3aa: CAASAGGADTIYF; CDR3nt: TGTGCCGCGTCGGCGGGGGGTGCGGACACCATATATTTT
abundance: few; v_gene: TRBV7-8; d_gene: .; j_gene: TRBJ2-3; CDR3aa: CASRRPGVTDTQYF; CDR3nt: TGTGCCAGCAGACGGCCGGGAGTCACAGATACGCAGTATTTT
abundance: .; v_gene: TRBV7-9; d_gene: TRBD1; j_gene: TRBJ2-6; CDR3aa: CASSPQGALGANVLTF; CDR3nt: TGTGCCAGCAGCCCACAGGGGGCACTTGGGGCCAACGTCCTGACTTTC
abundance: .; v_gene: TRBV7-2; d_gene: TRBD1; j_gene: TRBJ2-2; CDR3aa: CASSLLVGQGMGGELFF; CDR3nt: TGTGCCAGCAGCTTACTCGTCGGACAGGGGATGGGCGGGGAGCTGTTTTTT
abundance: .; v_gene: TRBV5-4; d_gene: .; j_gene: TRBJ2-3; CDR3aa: CASSPPGVQDTQYF; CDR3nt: TGTGCCAGCAGCCCCCCCGGGGTGCAAGATACGCAGTATTTT
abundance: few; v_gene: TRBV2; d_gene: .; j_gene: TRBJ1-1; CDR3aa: CASKGWGRGTFF; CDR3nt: .
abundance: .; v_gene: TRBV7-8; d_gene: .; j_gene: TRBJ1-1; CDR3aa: CASSFVRGRVGAFF; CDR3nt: TGTGCCAGCAGCTTTGTGCGGGGGCGGGTGGGAGCTTTCTTT
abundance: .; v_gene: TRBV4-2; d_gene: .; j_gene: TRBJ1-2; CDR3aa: CASSLQKGDGGYTF; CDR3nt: TGTGCCAGCAGCCTTCAGAAAGGGGATGGGGGCTACACCTTC
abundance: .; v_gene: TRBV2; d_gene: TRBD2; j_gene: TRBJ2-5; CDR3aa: CASQIGLDQETQYF; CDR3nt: TGTGCCAGCCAAATAGGACTAGATCAAGAGACCCAGTACTTC
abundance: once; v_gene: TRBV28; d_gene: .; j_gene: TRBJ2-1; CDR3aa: CASSRDPINYEQFF; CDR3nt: TGTGCCAGCAGCCGGGATCCTATAAACTATGAGCAGTTCTTC
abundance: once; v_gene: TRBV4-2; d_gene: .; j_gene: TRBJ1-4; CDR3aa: CASSHPPVLRDTTNEKLFF; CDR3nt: TGTGCCAGCAGTCACCCCCCGGTTCTCAGGGACACAACTAATGAAAAACTGTTTTTT
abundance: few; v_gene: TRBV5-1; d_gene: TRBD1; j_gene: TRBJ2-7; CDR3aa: CATRQGIGYEQYF; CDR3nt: TGCGCCACCCGACAGGGAATTGGGTACGAGCAGTACTTC
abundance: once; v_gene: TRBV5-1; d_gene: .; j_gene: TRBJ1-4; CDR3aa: CASSPDSEKLFF; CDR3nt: TGCGCCAGCAGTCCGGACAGCGAAAAACTGTTTTTT
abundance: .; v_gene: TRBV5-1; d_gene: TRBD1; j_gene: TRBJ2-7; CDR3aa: CASSLRQGPYEQYF; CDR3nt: TGCGCCAGCAGCTTGAGACAGGGACCCTACGAGCAGTACTTC
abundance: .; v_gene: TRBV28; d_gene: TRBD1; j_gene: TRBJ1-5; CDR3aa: CASSLSTGRKQPQHF; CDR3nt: TGTGCCAGCAGTTTGTCGACAGGGCGTAAGCAGCCCCAGCATTTT
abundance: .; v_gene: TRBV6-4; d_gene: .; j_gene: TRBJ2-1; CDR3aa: CASSDEARLGEQFF; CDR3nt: TGTGCCAGCAGTGACGAGGCTCGTCTTGGGGAGCAGTTCTTC
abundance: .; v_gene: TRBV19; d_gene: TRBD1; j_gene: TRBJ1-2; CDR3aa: CASSIPFTGGVFGYTF; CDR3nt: TGTGCCAGTAGTATCCCTTTCACAGGGGGAGTTTTTGGCTACACCTTC
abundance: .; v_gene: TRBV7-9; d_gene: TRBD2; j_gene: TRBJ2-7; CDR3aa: CASSPIPSGRSPYEQYF; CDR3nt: TGTGCCAGCAGCCCTATACCGAGCGGGAGGAGTCCCTACGAGCAGTACTTC
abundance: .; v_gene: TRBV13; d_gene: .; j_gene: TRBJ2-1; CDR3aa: CASSFGGTNEQFF; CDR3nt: TGTGCCAGCAGCTTCGGAGGGACCAATGAGCAGTTCTTC
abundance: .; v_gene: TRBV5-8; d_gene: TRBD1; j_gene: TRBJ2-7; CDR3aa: CASSFGDRESYEQYF; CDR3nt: TGTGCCAGCAGCTTCGGGGACAGGGAATCCTACGAGCAGTACTTC
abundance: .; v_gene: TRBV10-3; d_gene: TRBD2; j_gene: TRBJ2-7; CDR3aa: CAISGTSGRDEQYF; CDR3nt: TGTGCCATCAGTGGGACTAGCGGGAGAGACGAGCAGTACTTC
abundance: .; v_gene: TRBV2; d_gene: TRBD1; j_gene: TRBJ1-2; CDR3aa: CARRDSSGYTF; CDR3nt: TGTGCCAGACGGGACAGCTCCGGCTACACCTTC
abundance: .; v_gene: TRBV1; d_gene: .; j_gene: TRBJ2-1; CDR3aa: CTSSQGAGGPTGHEQFF; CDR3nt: TGCACCAGCAGCCAAGGGGCTGGCGGGCCAACCGGGCATGAGCAGTTCTTC
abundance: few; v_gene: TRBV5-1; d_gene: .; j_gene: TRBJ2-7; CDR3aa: CASSSILVGGAEQYF; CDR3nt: TGCGCCAGCAGCTCTATACTAGTTGGAGGAGCCGAGCAGTACTTC
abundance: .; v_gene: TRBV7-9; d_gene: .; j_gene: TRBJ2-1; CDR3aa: CASSPAVNEQFF; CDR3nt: TGTGCCAGCAGCCCCGCGGTGAATGAGCAGTTCTTC
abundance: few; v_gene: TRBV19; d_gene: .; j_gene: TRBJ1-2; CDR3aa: CASTQPQGNYGYTF; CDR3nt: TGTGCCAGTACCCAGCCACAGGGCAACTATGGCTACACCTTC
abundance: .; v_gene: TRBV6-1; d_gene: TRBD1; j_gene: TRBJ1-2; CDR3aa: CASSEPPGQATWVDDGYTF; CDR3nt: TGTGCCAGCAGTGAACCCCCGGGACAGGCCACGTGGGTGGATGATGGCTACACCTTC
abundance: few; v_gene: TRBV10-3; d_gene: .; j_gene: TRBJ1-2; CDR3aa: CAISESTANYGYTF; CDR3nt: TGTGCCATCAGTGAGTCGACAGCTAACTATGGCTACACCTTC
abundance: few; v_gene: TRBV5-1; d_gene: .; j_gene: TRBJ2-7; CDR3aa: CASSWRAEPSYEQYF; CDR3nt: TGCGCCAGCAGTTGGAGAGCGGAGCCATCCTACGAGCAGTACTTC
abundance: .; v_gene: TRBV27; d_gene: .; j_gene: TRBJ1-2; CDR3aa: CASGAYNYGYTF; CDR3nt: TGTGCCAGCGGGGCTTATAACTATGGCTACACCTTC
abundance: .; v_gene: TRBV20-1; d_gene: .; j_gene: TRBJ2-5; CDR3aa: CSAREGETQYF; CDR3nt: TGCAGTGCTAGGGAGGGAGAGACCCAGTACTTC